This TCR beta chain was sequenced in a study of T cell repertoires in cytomegalovirus infection. Study background: Public TCR beta signatures were indicative of both CMV infection and a matching HLA type.

TCRdb re-called the reads through MiXCR, storing one row per CDR3 protein. The repertoire consists of 200,000 to 250,000 distinct CDR3 sequences, with about 20% occurring once and the leading ten covering 15% to 20%. Material: CD8+ T cells from PBMCs. The clonotype originates from a human donor in good health (CMV status not recorded). Some clones in this sample may be carry-over from other donors' samples.

The CDR3, as DNA: TGTGCCAGCAGCCGCCAACCTTTCACCTTGGGTGATACGCAGTATTTT. Translated: CASSRQPFTLGDTQYF. The J gene is TRBJ2-3, the V gene TRBV7-8; no clear D gene. The V gene's germline CDR1 is SGHVS and CDR2 FQNEAQ. This CDR3 has 16 amino acids. Trimming left V 5 bases short and J 6 bases short, with 21 bases between.